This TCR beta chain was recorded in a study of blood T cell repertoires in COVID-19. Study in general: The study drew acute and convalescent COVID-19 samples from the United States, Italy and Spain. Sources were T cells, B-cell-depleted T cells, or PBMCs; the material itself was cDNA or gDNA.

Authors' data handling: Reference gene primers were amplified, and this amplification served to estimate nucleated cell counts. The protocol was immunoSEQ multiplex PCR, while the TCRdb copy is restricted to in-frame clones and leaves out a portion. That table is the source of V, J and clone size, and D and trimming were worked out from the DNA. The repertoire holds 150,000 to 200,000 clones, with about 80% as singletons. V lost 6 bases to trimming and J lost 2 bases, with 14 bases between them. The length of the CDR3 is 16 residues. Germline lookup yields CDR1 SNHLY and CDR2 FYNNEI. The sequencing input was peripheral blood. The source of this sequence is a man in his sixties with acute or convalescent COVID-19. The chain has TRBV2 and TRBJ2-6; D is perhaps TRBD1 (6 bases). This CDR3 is CASRGRGSAGANVLTF. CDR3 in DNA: TGTGCCAGCAGGGGCAGGGGTAGTGCTGGGGCCAACGTCCTGACTTTC.